One and the same sample provided the 27 T cell receptor beta chains below, sequenced in a study of CD8+CD57+ T cells in acquired aplastic anemia. Genomic DNA templated the TCR beta VDJ and CDR3 profiling. One entry per CDR3 protein, called by TCRdb with MiXCR from the reads. Of around 200,000 distinct CDR3 sequences listed, 48% are singletons. The authors sequenced patients whose flow cytometry had shown CD8+CD57+ cell expansion. Sequencing input: sorted CD4+, CD8+, or CD8+CD57+ T cells (not recorded which) from PBMCs. All receptors come from a human donor with aplastic anemia.

Worth noting for this clonotype: One end of the junction fails to match germline, which may point to a read error. J is TRBJ2-1 and V is TRBV11-1, with D possibly being TRBD1 (6 bases). Germline V CDR1 and CDR2: SGHAT, FQDESV (reference sequence). The CDR3 consists of 14 residues. In DNA, the CDR3 is TGTGCTAGCAGCCCGACAGGATCCTACAATGAGCAGTTCTTC. This translates into CASSPTGSYNEQFF.

The V call is TRBV2, the J call TRBJ2-7, with D hard to call. The V and J ends lost 8 bases and 4 bases respectively, with 6 bases between them. This CDR3 has 10 residues. Looked up from germline, CDR1 is SNHLY and CDR2 is FYNNEI. The CDR3 nucleotides are TGTGCCAGCGGAACTTACGAGCAGTACTTC. Amino acid sequence: CASGTYEQYF.

Ten or more counts support this clonotype. This chain uses TRBV11-3 with TRBJ2-5; D remains ambiguous. Germline loops: CDR1 SGHNT, CDR2 YENEEA. V lost 5 bases and J lost 9, with 16 bases in between. The CDR3 spans 13 residues. This CDR3 is CASSEAQDRAQYF. The CDR3 DNA sequence: TGTGCCAGCAGCGAGGCTCAGGATCGGGCCCAGTACTTC.

The chain is built from TRBV2 and TRBJ1-6; 7 bases map to TRBD1. Germline loops: CDR1 SNHLY, CDR2 FYNNEI. V lost 4 bases and J lost 10; bases outside the gene matches: 7. The CDR3 has 14 residues. DNA for the CDR3: TGTGCCAGCAGTGTAGAGACAGGGTTATCACCCCTCCACTTT. Translated: CASSVETGLSPLHF.

This clonotype was observed a few times. The chain has TRBV20-1 and TRBJ1-1, with TRBD1 as a possible D gene (6 bases). From germline, CDR1 is DFQATT and CDR2 SNEGSKA (reference sequence). Deletions cut 3 bases from V and 1 base from J, with 9 bases between. The CDR3 loop spans 13 amino acids. Written as DNA, the CDR3 is TGCAGTGCTAGCCGGACAGAGAACACTGAAGCTTTCTTT. Its protein product is CSASRTENTEAFF.

This clonotype was counted ten times or more. The rearrangement joins TRBV19 to TRBJ2-7, with D possibly matching TRBD2 (6 bases). Trimming removed 6 bases at V and 1 base at J, with 16 bases between. The V gene's germline CDR1 is LNHDA and CDR2 SQIVND (reference sequence). CDR3 length equals 15 residues. The CDR3: CASSGGNGGSYEQYF. CDR3 nucleotides: TGTGCCAGTAGCGGTGGAAACGGGGGTTCCTACGAGCAGTACTTC.

The V gene is TRBV7-3, the J gene TRBJ1-2; tentative D call: TRBD1 (6 bases). The V and J ends lost 2 bases and 6 bases respectively, with 10 bases between them. In germline, CDR1 is SGHTA, CDR2 FQGTGA. The CDR3 covers 13 residues. In nucleotides, the CDR3 is TGTGCCAGCAGCTTAGGGGGGGGCCATGGCTACACCTTC. Translating it yields CASSLGGGHGYTF.

This clonotype has just a few counts. V is TRBV18 and J is TRBJ2-1, with D perhaps being TRBD1 or TRBD2 (5 bases each). Germline V gene sequence: CDR1 KGHSH, CDR2 LQKENI. The CDR3 is 15 amino acids. V was trimmed by 4 bases and J by 5 bases, leaving 15 bases between them. The CDR3 reads CASSRDHHPDNEQFF. For the CDR3, the DNA is TGTGCCAGCTCACGGGACCACCATCCGGACAATGAGCAGTTCTTC.

In this sample, this clonotype turned up many times. A junction boundary mismatches the germline segment, possibly from a read error. V is TRBV4-1 and J is TRBJ1-1, with D possibly TRBD1 on 5 matching bases. Germline-derived CDR1 and CDR2 are MGHRA and YSYEKL. CDR3 length: 15 amino acids. CDR3: CASSEEARVGAEAFF. The CDR3 DNA follows: TGCGCCAGCAGCGAAGAAGCCAGGGTAGGGGCTGAAGCTTTCTTT.

V and J are TRBV29-1 and TRBJ1-1; D not certain. The germline V gene has CDR1 SQVTM and CDR2 ANQGSEA. The CDR3 contains 11 residues. The germline V and J ends were trimmed by 1 base and 11 bases, with 11 bases remaining between them. CDR3 DNA: TGCAGCGTTGAAGGCGGAATAGGGGCTTTCTTT. Protein sequence: CSVEGGIGAFF.

The chain recombines TRBV7-8 with TRBJ2-7, with TRBD1 identical over 7 bases. This CDR3 is built from 14 residues. CDR1 and CDR2 from the germline V gene are SGHVS and FQNEAQ. The ends lost 3 bases at V and 2 bases at J; junction bases unmatched: 4. The CDR3 DNA reads TGTGCCAGCAGCTTTAAGACAGGGCCCTACGAGCAGTACTTC. It yields the protein CASSFKTGPYEQYF.

This clonotype appeared many times. The chain is built from TRBV7-7 and TRBJ2-1, with D perhaps TRBD1 (5 bases). V shed 8 bases and J shed 6 bases, with 11 bases lying between them. CDR3 length: 12 amino acids. Germline V CDR1 and CDR2: SSHAT, FNYEAQ (reference sequence). DNA for the CDR3: TGTGCCAGCGGTACAGGTCTCAATGAGCAGTTCTTC. Protein sequence: CASGTGLNEQFF.

The chain recombines TRBV7-3 with TRBJ2-3; 9 bases match TRBD2. Germline CDR1 and CDR2: SGHTA and FQGTGA. This CDR3 has 16 residues. V gave up 1 base and J gave up 3 bases; unmatched junction bases: 5. DNA of the CDR3: TGTGCCAGCAGCTTAAGGTGGACTAGCGAGACAGATACGCAGTATTTT. Encoded protein: CASSLRWTSETDTQYF.

The rearrangement joins TRBV2 to TRBJ1-2; a weak D match, TRBD1 (6 bases). Trimming took 6 bases from V and 4 from J, leaving 15 bases between them. Germline values: CDR1 SNHLY, CDR2 FYNNEI. CDR3 length: 14 residues. The CDR3 sequence is CASREQGFGYGYTF. CDR3 sequence (DNA): TGTGCCAGCAGGGAACAGGGTTTCGGCTATGGCTACACCTTC.

This clonotype was counted a few times. A much larger clone is a single base away; this may be a read error. J is TRBJ1-2 and V is TRBV10-3; D not certain. Germline V gene lookup returns CDR1 ENHRY and CDR2 SYGVKD. With 10 bases removed from V and 2 bases from J, the gap between germline ends came to 11 bases. The CDR3 length is 12 residues. CDR3 amino acids: CATISVNYGYTF. The DNA of the CDR3 is TGTGCCACCATATCAGTGAACTATGGCTACACCTTC.

This clonotype was seen ten or more times. The chain joins TRBV6-1 to TRBJ1-6; 7 bases map to TRBD1. This CDR3 has 15 residues. Looked up from germline, CDR1 is MNHNS and CDR2 is SASEGT. After removal of 4 bases from V and 6 bases from J, the junction contained 6 bases not matched to a gene. CDR3 coding DNA: TGTGCCAGCAGTGTAAGGGGGGACAGTAATTCACCCCTCCACTTT. Translation gives CASSVRGDSNSPLHF.

The chain carries TRBV7-3 and TRBJ2-6; TRBD2 is a possible D gene (6 bases). The germline CDR1 and CDR2 sequences are SGHTA and FQGTGA. This CDR3 comprises 13 residues. V lost 6 bases and J lost 4, with 7 bases in between. CDR3 loop: CASRLAGANVLTF. In DNA, the CDR3 is TGTGCCAGCAGGCTAGCGGGGGCCAACGTCCTGACTTTC.

The V call is TRBV6-5, the J call TRBJ2-7; a weak D match, TRBD1 (6 bases). Deletions cut 1 base from V and 6 bases from J, with 22 bases between. The CDR3 has 17 residues. The germline V gene has CDR1 MNHEY and CDR2 SVGAGI. In nucleotides, the CDR3 is TGTGCCAGCAGTTACTTACTCCCAGTGGTGTCAGGGGCCGAGCAGTACTTC. Translating gives CASSYLLPVVSGAEQYF.

This clonotype has a single count. This chain connects TRBV19 to TRBJ1-5; D is perhaps TRBD1 (5 bases). This CDR3 has 15 residues. Germline assignment: CDR1 LNHDA and CDR2 SQIVND (reference sequence). V was cut by 3 bases and J by 9 bases, with 18 bases left in between. CDR3 loop: CASSIDDRASGPQHF. The CDR3 DNA is TGTGCCAGTAGTATCGATGACAGAGCCTCGGGGCCCCAGCATTTT.

The V gene is TRBV15, the J gene TRBJ1-2; 11 bases are shared with TRBD1. This CDR3 is built from 16 residues. Germline loops: CDR1 LNHNV, CDR2 YYDKDF (reference sequence). V dropped 2 bases and J dropped 8; count of bases not matched to a gene: 10. Here the CDR3 DNA reads TGTGCCACCAGCAGACGAATCGGACAGGGGGCGGAGGGCTACACCTTC. As protein: CATSRRIGQGAEGYTF.

This chain connects TRBV12-3 or TRBV12-4 to TRBJ1-2; the D is unclear. The CDR3 runs to 13 residues. V gave up 2 bases and J gave up 0 bases, with 4 bases separating them. The CDR3 region has the DNA TGTGCCAGCAGTTTATTTGCTAACTATGGCTACACCTTC. It encodes CASSLFANYGYTF.

In its sample, this clonotype was seen many times. The CDR3 loop is CASSSRFSTDTQYF. The CDR3 coding sequence is TGTGCCAGCAGCTCTAGATTTTCCACAGATACGCAGTATTTT. V and J are TRBV5-5 and TRBJ2-3; D uncertain. CDR3 length: 14 amino acids. Germline V gives CDR1 SGHKS, CDR2 YYEKEE (reference sequence). The V end was cut by 3 bases, the J end by 2 bases, with 10 bases between. Full variable domain (remainder filled in from reference TRBV5-5 and TRBJ2-3): DAGVTQSPTHLIKTRGQQVTLRCSPISGHKSVSWYQQVLGQGPQFIFQYYEKEERGRGNFPDRFSARQFPNYSSELNVNALLLGDSALYLCASSSRFSTDTQYFGPGTRLTVL.

This clonotype appeared a few times. The rearrangement links TRBV20-1 to TRBJ1-1, with 7 bases matching TRBD1. V trimming: 4 bases; J trimming: 0 bases; junction bases outside the gene matches: 8. This CDR3 is built from 15 residues. Germline V gene lookup returns CDR1 DFQATT and CDR2 SNEGSKA (reference sequence). For the CDR3, the DNA is TGCAGTGCTACCCGAAGGACAGGAATGAACACTGAAGCTTTCTTT. This gives the protein CSATRRTGMNTEAFF.

This clonotype was recorded many times. The chain recombines TRBV12-3 or TRBV12-4 with TRBJ1-2; D is possibly TRBD1 (5 bases). The CDR3 loop spans 12 amino acids. Trimming cost V 6 bases and J 0 bases, with 5 bases left between them. CDR3 sequence reads: CASRGANYGYTF. The CDR3, as DNA: TGTGCCAGCAGGGGGGCTAACTATGGCTACACCTTC.

The chain couples TRBV19 to TRBJ2-7; the match to TRBD1 covers 10 bases. This CDR3 contains 12 residues. Per the germline V gene, CDR1 is LNHDA and CDR2 is SQIVND (reference sequence). The V gene end was trimmed by 5 bases and the J gene end by 7 bases; junction bases not matched to a gene: 2. CDR3 in DNA: TGTGCCAGTAGTCCGGGACAGGGGGAGCAGTACTTC. Protein sequence: CASSPGQGEQYF.

V usage is TRBV2 and J usage is TRBJ2-1, with TRBD2 matching over 14 bases. V dropped 6 bases and J dropped 5; count of bases not matched to a gene: 12. This CDR3 contains 18 residues. Germline V gene data show CDR1 as SNHLY and CDR2 as FYNNEI. The chain's CDR3 is CASRPLGLAGGTDNEQFF. CDR3 sequence (DNA): TGTGCCAGCAGACCCCTTGGACTAGCGGGAGGCACCGACAATGAGCAGTTCTTC.

This sequence joins TRBV10-3 and TRBJ2-7, with D hard to call. The germline gives CDR1 ENHRY, CDR2 SYGVKD. Trimming cost V 3 bases and J 4 bases, with 4 bases left between them. This CDR3 spans 11 amino acids. CDR3 protein: CAISEGYEQYF. CDR3 DNA: TGTGCCATCAGTGAAGGTTACGAGCAGTACTTC.